This T cell receptor beta chain was documented in a study of blood T cell repertoires in COVID-19. This clone was detected a few times. As originally analysed: Amplification from reference gene primers served as the basis for estimated nucleated cell counts. Measured with immunoSEQ multiplex PCR; TCRdb has only the in-frame clones, and not every one. Clone size and the V and J calls come from that table; the DNA yielded D and trimming. The sample lists some 300,000 clones; over 85% were seen once. Germline V gives CDR1 SGHRS, CDR2 YFSETQ. V shed 4 bases and J shed 12 bases, with 26 bases lying between them. This CDR3 is built from 17 residues. Individuals aged about 18 to 89 years were recruited from 24 US areas. Exposed volunteers were people who met a COVID-19 case within 2 weeks before study entry.

Input material: PBMCs or T cells enriched from blood (not recorded which). The sequence was obtained from a woman aged 45 to 65 who had been exposed to COVID-19. This chain connects TRBV5-1 to TRBJ1-6; D unresolved. This CDR3 reads CASSAIPPNGAEVPLHF. CDR3 coding DNA: TGCGCCAGCAGCGCAATTCCACCGAACGGCGCAGAGGTACCCCTCCACTTT.